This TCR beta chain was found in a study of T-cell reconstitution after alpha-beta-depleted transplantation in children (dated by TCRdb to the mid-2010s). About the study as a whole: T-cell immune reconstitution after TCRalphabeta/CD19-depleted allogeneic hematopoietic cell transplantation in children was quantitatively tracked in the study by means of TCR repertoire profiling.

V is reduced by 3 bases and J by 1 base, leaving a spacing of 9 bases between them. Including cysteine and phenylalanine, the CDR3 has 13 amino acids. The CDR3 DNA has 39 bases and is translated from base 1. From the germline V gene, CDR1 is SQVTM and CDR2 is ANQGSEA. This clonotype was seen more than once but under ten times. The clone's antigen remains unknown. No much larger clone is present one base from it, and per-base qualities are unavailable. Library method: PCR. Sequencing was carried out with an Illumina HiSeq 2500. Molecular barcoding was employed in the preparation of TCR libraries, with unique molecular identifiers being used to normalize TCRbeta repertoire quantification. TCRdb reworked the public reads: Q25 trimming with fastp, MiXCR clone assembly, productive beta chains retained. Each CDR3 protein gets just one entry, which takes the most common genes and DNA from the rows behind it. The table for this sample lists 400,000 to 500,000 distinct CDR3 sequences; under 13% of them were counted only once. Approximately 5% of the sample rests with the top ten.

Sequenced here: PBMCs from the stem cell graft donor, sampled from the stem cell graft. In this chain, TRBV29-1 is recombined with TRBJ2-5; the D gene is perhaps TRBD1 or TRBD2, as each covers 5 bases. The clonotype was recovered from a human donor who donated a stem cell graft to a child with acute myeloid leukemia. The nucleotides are TGCAGCGTTGAGGGACGGCTCCAAGAGACCCAGTACTTC. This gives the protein CSVEGRLQETQYF.